This T cell receptor beta chain was captured in a study of blood T cell repertoires in COVID-19. This clone was counted a single time. With 8 bases removed from V and 5 bases from J, the gap between germline ends came to 10 bases. The V gene's germline CDR1 is MNHEY and CDR2 SVGAGI. CDR3 length equals 12 residues. Sequenced by immunoSEQ multiplex PCR; TCRdb stores in-frame clones only, minus some. The table shows 250,000 to 300,000 clones, with roughly 85% occurring only once. Specimen: peripheral blood. The sequence came from a man in his fifties or sixties who had recovered from COVID-19. The chain employs TRBV6-5 and TRBJ2-1; TRBD1 is a possible D gene (6 bases). The CDR3 spells CASEGVNNEQFF. The CDR3 region has the DNA TGTGCCAGCGAGGGGGTCAACAATGAGCAGTTCTTC.